Below, 2 T cell receptor beta chains from the same sample are listed, as sequenced in a study of blood T cell repertoires in COVID-19. Sequencing was performed with immunoSEQ multiplex PCR; in TCRdb, only in-frame clones are kept and a portion is missing. The table lists 250,000 to 300,000 clones, roughly nine tenths of them singletons. What was sequenced was peripheral blood. These receptors were taken from a woman aged 25 to 39 with COVID-19, enrolled during active disease.

The CDR3 DNA sequence: TGTGCCAGCAGCCAGGACAGTCGGAACTATGGCTACACCTTC. It yields the protein CASSQDSRNYGYTF. The J gene is TRBJ1-2, the V gene TRBV5-6, with D perhaps TRBD1 (6 bases). The CDR3 loop spans 14 amino acids. V lost 4 bases to trimming and J lost 2 bases, with 12 bases between them. Germline CDR1 and CDR2: SGHDT and YYEEEE.

The chain joins TRBV9 to TRBJ1-4; a weak D match, TRBD1 (6 bases). This CDR3 has 18 amino acids. CDR1 SGDLS and CDR2 YYNGEE come from the germline V gene. V lost 0 bases and J 0 bases, leaving 15 bases between the germline ends. CDR3 coding DNA: TGTGCCAGCAGCGTAGGAGGAAACAGGGTGGCAACTAATGAAAAACTGTTTTTT. Amino acids: CASSVGGNRVATNEKLFF. The full variable domain, its missing parts supplied by reference TRBV9 and TRBJ1-4, is DSGVTQTPKHLITATGQRVTLRCSPRSGDLSVYWYQQSLDQGLQFLIQYYNGEERAKGNILERFSAQQFPDLHSELNLSSLELGDSALYFCASSVGGNRVATNEKLFFGSGTQLSVL.